The 12 T cell receptor beta chains in this list originate from one sample, sequenced in a study of blood T cell repertoires in COVID-19. Sequencing used immunoSEQ multiplex PCR; TCRdb keeps in-frame clones, though not all of them. The sample records over 15,000 clones, approximately 86% being singletons. The sequenced material came from peripheral blood. The source is a man aged 65-85 years with acute or convalescent COVID-19.

The rearrangement links TRBV11-2 to TRBJ1-5, with 7 bases aligning to TRBD1. J lost 3 bases, V lost 2 bases, and 4 bases had no gene match. The germline gives CDR1 SGHAT, CDR2 FQNNGV. This CDR3 comprises 15 residues. The CDR3 DNA sequence: TGTGCCAGCAGCTTACGGGGACAGTTCAATCAGCCCCAGCATTTT. Residues: CASSLRGQFNQPQHF.

This sequence joins TRBV19 and TRBJ1-1, with 7 bases fitting TRBD1. With 5 bases clipped from V and 0 bases from J, the junction kept 6 bases outside the gene matches. The V gene's germline CDR1 is LNHDA and CDR2 SQIVND (reference sequence). The CDR3 spans 15 residues. CDR3 amino acids: CASSVGQLMNTEAFF. In nucleotides, the CDR3 is TGTGCCAGTAGTGTGGGACAGCTCATGAACACTGAAGCTTTCTTT.

The gene calls are TRBV12-5 and TRBJ2-7; a weak D match, TRBD1 (5 bases). V was clipped by 3 bases and J by 5 bases, with 14 bases between them. Germline V gene sequence: CDR1 LGHNT, CDR2 FRNRAP. This CDR3 comprises 14 residues. This chain's CDR3 is CASGLGQGPDEQYF. The DNA of the CDR3 is TGTGCTAGTGGTTTAGGCCAGGGTCCGGACGAGCAGTACTTC. Full variable domain (rest looked up from reference TRBV12-5 and TRBJ2-7): DARVTQTPRHKVTEMGQEVTMRCQPILGHNTVFWYRQTMMQGLELLAYFRNRAPLDDSGMPKDRFSAEMPDATLATLKIQPSEPRDSAVYFCASGLGQGPDEQYFGPGTRLTVT.

The genes are TRBV7-2 and TRBJ2-7, with TRBD2 matching 7 bases. The CDR3 is 14 amino acids. CDR1 SGHTA and CDR2 FQGNSA come from the germline V gene. After removal of 5 bases from V and 2 bases from J, the junction contained 6 bases not matched to a gene. CDR3 coding DNA: TGTGCCAGCAGCGAACTAGCGTTGGCCTACGAGCAGTACTTC. Protein product: CASSELALAYEQYF.

This chain links TRBV2 with TRBJ2-2, with D unresolved. This CDR3 spans 14 amino acids. V was pared by 8 bases and J by 2 bases, with 12 bases between. Germline V gene lookup returns CDR1 SNHLY and CDR2 FYNNEI. The CDR3 is CASGQTINTGELFF. Here the CDR3 DNA reads TGTGCCAGCGGGCAGACGATTAACACCGGGGAGCTGTTTTTT.

The V call is TRBV18, the J call TRBJ2-7; 14 positions agree with TRBD2. The CDR3 consists of 15 residues. V gave up 2 bases and J gave up 7 bases; unmatched junction bases: 4. Germline CDR1 KGHSH, CDR2 LQKENI. The CDR3, as DNA: TGTGCCAGCTCACCAGGGACTAGCGGGAGAGGAGAGCAGTACTTC. As protein: CASSPGTSGRGEQYF.

This clone has more than one count but fewer than ten. The chain joins TRBV6-5 to TRBJ2-7; TRBD1 aligns across 9 bases. V was pared by 2 bases and J by 0 bases, with 5 bases of the junction left unmatched. This CDR3 spans 16 amino acids. Looked up from germline, CDR1 is MNHEY and CDR2 is SVGAGI. The CDR3 protein is CASSYGGQGPSYEQYF. CDR3 nucleotide sequence: TGTGCCAGCAGTTACGGGGGACAGGGCCCCTCCTACGAGCAGTACTTC.

This clone was found once. This sequence joins TRBV11-2 and TRBJ1-3, with D tentatively TRBD1 (6 bases). The V end was cut by 5 bases, the J end by 2 bases, with 19 bases between. This CDR3 spans 17 amino acids. Germline values: CDR1 SGHAT, CDR2 FQNNGV. The CDR3 loop is CASSRLGGPDTGNTIYF. CDR3 sequence (DNA): TGTGCCAGCAGCCGCTTGGGGGGGCCCGATACTGGAAACACCATATATTTT.

The sample holds one count of this clone. The CDR3 DNA reads TGTGCCACCAGCAGAGATCTGGGACAGCACACCGGGGAGCTGTTTTTT. Encoded protein: CATSRDLGQHTGELFF. The chain carries TRBV15 and TRBJ2-2, with 7 bases matching TRBD1. Germline CDR1 LNHNV, CDR2 YYDKDF (reference sequence). V shed 0 bases and J 3 bases; nucleotides not matched to a gene: 4. The CDR3 extends over 16 amino acids.

Only one count was recorded for this clone. V usage is TRBV7-2 and J usage is TRBJ2-1, with a weak D call TRBD2 (6 bases). CDR1 and CDR2 from the germline V gene are SGHTA and FQGNSA. The CDR3 spans 14 residues. V was shortened by 3 bases and J by 9 bases, with 15 bases between the two germline ends. The CDR3 region is CASSLRRGGGEQFF. CDR3 sequence (DNA): TGTGCCAGCAGCTTGCGTCGGGGAGGTGGTGAGCAGTTCTTC.

The chain combines TRBV4-3 with TRBJ2-5; 8 nucleotides align to TRBD1. The ends lost 8 bases at V and 5 bases at J; junction bases unmatched: 13. The germline CDR1 and CDR2 sequences are LGHNA and YSLEER. CDR3 length equals 15 residues. CDR3 in amino acids: CASAQSRGLEETQYF. Written as DNA, the CDR3 is TGCGCCAGCGCTCAATCCAGGGGGCTCGAGGAGACCCAGTACTTC.

The J gene is TRBJ2-3, the V gene TRBV29-1; D not resolved. Trimming shortened V by 3 bases and J by 2 bases, and 6 bases separated the two germline ends. In germline, CDR1 is SQVTM, CDR2 ANQGSEA. The CDR3 is 12 residues long. Here the CDR3 reads CSVEADTDTQYF. CDR3 bases: TGCAGCGTTGAGGCAGACACAGATACGCAGTATTTT.